One sample yielded the 14 T cell receptor beta chains listed below, sequenced in a study of shared clonotypes between healthy human individuals. Naive CD8 cells comprised CD45RO-negative, CCR7-positively selected cells, excluding terminally differentiated effector memory CD45RA+ cells. Generated by immunoSEQ multiplex PCR, the TCRdb table keeps only in-frame clones and is missing some. This table has some 580,000 clones, 95% to 98% appearing once. The sample was naive CD8+ T cells sorted from blood. These receptors were collected from a man younger than 40 in good health.

The chain is built from TRBV11-2 and TRBJ2-2; TRBD1 matches 8 bases. The CDR3 length is 15 residues. V was pared by 1 base and J by 7 bases, with 5 bases of the junction left unmatched. CDR1 is SGHAT, CDR2 FQNNGV, per germline. The CDR3 sequence is CASSLGTGYDGELFF. The CDR3 DNA follows: TGTGCCAGCAGCTTAGGGACAGGGTACGACGGGGAGCTGTTTTTT. Full variable domain (missing parts from reference TRBV11-2 and TRBJ2-2): EAGVAQSPRYKIIEKRQSVAFWCNPISGHATLYWYQQILGQGPKLLIQFQNNGVVDDSQLPKDRFSAERLKGVDSTLKIQPAKLEDSAVYLCASSLGTGYDGELFFGEGSRLTVL.

The chain has TRBV9 and TRBJ2-7; 7 bases match TRBD1. The CDR3 spans 14 residues. V dropped 3 bases and J dropped 6; count of bases not matched to a gene: 9. Per the germline V gene, CDR1 is SGDLS and CDR2 is YYNGEE. The CDR3 here is CASSAPGQQFEQYF. In DNA form, the CDR3 reads TGTGCCAGCAGCGCCCCGGGACAGCAATTCGAGCAGTACTTC.

This chain uses TRBV14 with TRBJ1-1; D not certain. The V end was cut by 3 bases, the J end by 7 bases, with 12 bases between. CDR1 SGHDN and CDR2 FVKESK come from the germline V gene. The CDR3 loop spans 13 amino acids. The CDR3 nucleotides are TGTGCCAGCAGCCAGCTAATGGCAGTTGAAGCTTTCTTT. It is translated as CASSQLMAVEAFF. The variable domain in full, with the rest retrieved from reference TRBV14 and TRBJ1-1, is EAGVTQFPSHSVIEKGQTVTLRCDPISGHDNLYWYRRVMGKEIKFLLHFVKESKQDESGMPNNRFLAERTGGTYSTLKVQPAELEDSGVYFCASSQLMAVEAFFGQGTRLTVV.

The rearrangement joins TRBV6-5 to TRBJ1-1, with a possible D match to TRBD1 (5 bases). The CDR3 length is 13 residues. Per the germline V gene, CDR1 is MNHEY and CDR2 is SVGAGI. V shed 3 bases and J shed 6 bases, with 11 bases lying between them. The CDR3 nucleotides read TGTGCCAGCAGTTATATCGGGGCGCCTGAAGCTTTCTTT. This sequence encodes CASSYIGAPEAFF.

The gene calls are TRBV15 and TRBJ2-7, with TRBD1 matching 7 bases. J was trimmed by 2 bases and V by 10 bases; bases with no gene match: 5. The CDR3 runs to 12 residues. Germline V gene sequence: CDR1 LNHNV, CDR2 YYDKDF (reference sequence). CDR3 amino acids: CAISTGAYEQYF. The CDR3 DNA sequence: TGTGCCATCTCTACAGGGGCCTACGAGCAGTACTTC.

About this clone itself: This sample also contains other DNA sequences that code for the same CDR3. The rearrangement links TRBV6-5 to TRBJ2-2; D gene ambiguous. Trimming removed 4 bases at V and 3 bases at J, with 6 bases between. Germline CDR1 MNHEY, CDR2 SVGAGI. The CDR3 contains 13 residues. CDR3 protein: CASSLGYTGELFF. In DNA form, the CDR3 reads TGTGCCAGCAGTTTGGGTTACACCGGGGAGCTGTTTTTT.

The V call is TRBV2, the J call TRBJ2-3; the match to TRBD2 covers 9 bases. The germline gives CDR1 SNHLY, CDR2 FYNNEI. The length of the CDR3 is 13 residues. Unmatched junction bases numbered 10, after V lost 10 bases and J lost 8 bases. The CDR3 nucleotides are TGTGCCACCCCGACTAGCGGCTTGGGTACGCAGTATTTT. Protein sequence: CATPTSGLGTQYF.

The chain carries TRBV6-6 and TRBJ2-5; 11 bases match TRBD2. CDR3 length equals 15 residues. Germline values: CDR1 MNHNY, CDR2 SVGAGI (reference sequence). The trim removed 5 bases at V and 0 bases at J, leaving 2 bases unmatched. The CDR3 nucleotides read TGTGCCAGCAGTACGACTAGCGGGAACCAAGAGACCCAGTACTTC. It is translated as CASSTTSGNQETQYF.

The V call is TRBV27, the J call TRBJ1-2, with D possibly TRBD1 on 6 matching bases. Germline values: CDR1 MNHEY, CDR2 SMNVEV (reference sequence). Trimming took 2 bases from V and 10 from J, leaving 20 bases between them. The CDR3 has 15 amino acids. The CDR3 region has the DNA TGTGCCAGCAGTTTAGGGGGGGCAGCAGGGGAAGTCTACACCTTC. This translates into CASSLGGAAGEVYTF.

The chain carries TRBV5-1 and TRBJ2-1; 12 bases align to TRBD1. Trimming at V came to 4 bases and at J to 8 bases, leaving 7 bases not matched to a gene. In germline, CDR1 is SGHRS, CDR2 YFSETQ. The CDR3 is made up of 15 amino acids. Written as DNA, the CDR3 is TGCGCCAGCAGCCTAGGGACAGGGGGCGGTTATGAGCAGTTCTTC. It translates to CASSLGTGGGYEQFF.

The chain is built from TRBV10-1 and TRBJ2-1, with TRBD2 matching 12 bases. This CDR3 has 13 amino acids. CDR1 and CDR2 (germline): WNHNN, SYGVQD (reference sequence). Trimming removed 9 bases from V and 7 bases from J; junction bases left unmatched: 4. The CDR3 DNA sequence: TGCGCCAGGACTAGCGGGAGTCGAAATGAGCAGTTCTTC. Translated, it gives CARTSGSRNEQFF.

The chain has TRBV27 and TRBJ2-7; no clear D gene. The CDR3 extends over 13 amino acids. The germline CDR1 and CDR2 sequences are MNHEY and SMNVEV (reference sequence). V lost 5 bases to trimming and J lost 5 bases, with 13 bases between them. The DNA for the CDR3 is TGTGCCAGCAGTCCCTCCCGAGTGAACGAGCAGTACTTC. Protein: CASSPSRVNEQYF.

The J gene is TRBJ1-5, the V gene TRBV7-9; D gene uncertain. Germline V gene data show CDR1 as SEHNR and CDR2 as FQNEAQ (reference sequence). The CDR3 extends over 12 amino acids. V lost 8 bases and J lost 9, with 14 bases in between. The CDR3 region is CASATAGPPQHF. Here the CDR3 DNA reads TGTGCCAGCGCTACAGCAGGTCCGCCCCAGCATTTT.

This rearrangement joins TRBV27 to TRBJ2-1; 9 bases align to TRBD1. V lost 4 bases, J lost 12 bases, and 16 bases stayed unmatched. Germline V CDR1 and CDR2: MNHEY, SMNVEV (reference sequence). The CDR3 is 16 amino acids. The CDR3 bases are TGTGCCAGCAGTTCACCGGGACAGGGCCACCCGCGCGGGCAGTTCTTC. Its protein product is CASSSPGQGHPRGQFF.